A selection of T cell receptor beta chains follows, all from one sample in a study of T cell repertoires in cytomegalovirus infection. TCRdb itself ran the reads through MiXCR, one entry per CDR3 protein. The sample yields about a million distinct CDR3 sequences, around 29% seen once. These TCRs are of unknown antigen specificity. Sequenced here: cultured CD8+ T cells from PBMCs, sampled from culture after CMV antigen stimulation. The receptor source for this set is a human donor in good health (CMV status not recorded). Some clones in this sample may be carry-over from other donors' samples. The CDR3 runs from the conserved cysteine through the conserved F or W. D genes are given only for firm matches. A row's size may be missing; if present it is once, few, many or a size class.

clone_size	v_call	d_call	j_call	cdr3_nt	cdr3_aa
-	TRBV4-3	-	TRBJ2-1	TGCGCCAGCAGCCAAGAAGTGGAGTACAGGAACAATGAGCAGTTCTTC	CASSQEVEYRNNEQFF
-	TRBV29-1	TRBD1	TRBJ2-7	TGCAGCGTTGAAGGGGGGGGACAGGGGTACTACGAGCAGTACTTC	CSVEGGGQGYYEQYF
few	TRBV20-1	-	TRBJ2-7	TGCAGTGCTAGAGACCCCAGGTCGGGGTACGAGCAGTACTTC	CSARDPRSGYEQYF
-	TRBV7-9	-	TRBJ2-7	TGTGCCAGCAGTTTCGGGGACATTAACTACGAGCAGTACTTC	CASSFGDINYEQYF
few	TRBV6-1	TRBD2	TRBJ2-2	TGTGCCAGCAGGGATTTTGGGGGGGGAGTGAACACCGGGGAGCTGTTTTTT	CASRDFGGGVNTGELFF
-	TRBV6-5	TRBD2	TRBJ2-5	TGTGCCAGCAGTTCCCTAGCGGGGGATCTGGAGACCCAGTACTTC	CASSSLAGDLETQYF
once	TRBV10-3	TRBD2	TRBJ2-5	TGTGCCATCAGTGAGTCGGGGACTAGCGGGGAGAAGACCCAGTACTTC	CAISESGTSGEKTQYF
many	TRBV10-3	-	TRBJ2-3	TGTGCCATCAACCTTGACGGAGCTCTCACAGATACGCAGTATTTT	CAINLDGALTDTQYF
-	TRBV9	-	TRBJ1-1	TGTGCCAGCAGCGGCCCCCCCGAAGCTTTCTTT	CASSGPPEAFF
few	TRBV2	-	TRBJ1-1	TGTGCCAGCAGTGAAGCAGCGGTCTGGGACATCCCTGAAGCTTTCTTT	CASSEAAVWDIPEAFF
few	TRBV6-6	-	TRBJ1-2	TGTGCCAGCGGAATCAGTAGGGATGGCTACACCTTC	CASGISRDGYTF
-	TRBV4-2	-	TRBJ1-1	TGTGCCAGCAGCCAAGATGGCGGGGCGGACACTGAAGCTTTCTTT	CASSQDGGADTEAFF
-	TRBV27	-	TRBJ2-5	TGTGCCAGCAGTTTGGGTTGGCAAGAGACCCAGTACTTC	CASSLGWQETQYF
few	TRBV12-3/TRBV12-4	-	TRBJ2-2	TGTGCCAGCAGACTCTCCGGGGAGCTGTTTTTT	CASRLSGELFF
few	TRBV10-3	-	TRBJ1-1	TGTGCCATCAGGAACAGGTCGGGCACTGAAGCTTTCTTT	CAIRNRSGTEAFF
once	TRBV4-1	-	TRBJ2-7	TGCGCCAGCAGCCAACAGGGACCAATGTCCTACTCCTACGAGCAGTACTTC	CASSQQGPMSYSYEQYF
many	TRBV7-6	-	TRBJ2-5	TGTGCCAGCAGCTTAAACTGGGGACGGTACCAAGAGACCCAGTACTTC	CASSLNWGRYQETQYF
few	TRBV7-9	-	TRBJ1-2	TGTGCCAGCAGCTCACGGGCCAGCTGGGGCTACACCTTC	CASSSRASWGYTF
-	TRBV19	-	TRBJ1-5	TGTGCCAGTAGTACTTCCGGGAGCAATCAGCCCCAGCATTTT	CASSTSGSNQPQHF
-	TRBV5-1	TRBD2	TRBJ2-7	TGCGCCAGCAGCTTGAGGCTAGCGGGGCACGAGCAGTACTTC	CASSLRLAGHEQYF
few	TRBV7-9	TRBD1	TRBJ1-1	TGTGCCAGCAGCGGACTACAGGGGAGCACTGAAGCTTTCTTT	CASSGLQGSTEAFF
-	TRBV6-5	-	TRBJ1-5	TGTGCCAGCAGCAAATACTATAGCAATCAGCCCCAGCATTTT	CASSKYYSNQPQHF
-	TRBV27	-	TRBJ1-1	TGTGCCAGCAGTCCACAGTGGTCTCCTATGGACACTGAAGCTTTCTTT	CASSPQWSPMDTEAFF
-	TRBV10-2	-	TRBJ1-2	TGCGCCAGCAGCCCCGGCAGCCGGACAACCTATGGCTACACCTTC	CASSPGSRTTYGYTF
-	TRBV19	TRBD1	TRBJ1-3	TGTGCCACCAACTCAAAGACAGGGGGTGTTGGAAACACCATATATTTT	CATNSKTGGVGNTIYF
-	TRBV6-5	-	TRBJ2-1	TGTGCCAGCACCTTAGGGGGGGGGGATGAGCAGTTCTTC	CASTLGGGDEQFF
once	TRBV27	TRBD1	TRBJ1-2	TGTGCCAGCAGCATGGGACAGCTTAACTATGGCTACACCTTC	CASSMGQLNYGYTF
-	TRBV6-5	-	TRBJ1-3	TGTGCCAGCAGTTACTCGACCATTACAGGGAGTTCTGGAAACACCATATATTTT	CASSYSTITGSSGNTIYF